These 27 T cell receptor beta chains were sequenced from one sample in a study of blood T cell repertoires in COVID-19. Profiling relied on immunoSEQ multiplex PCR, and the TCRdb table lists in-frame clones only, not all of them. Among more than 400,000 clones, around 91% were seen once, and the ten largest hold approximately 0.55%. The sample taken for sequencing was PBMCs or T cells enriched from blood (not recorded which). These receptors were collected from a young man who had recovered from COVID-19.

The CDR3 DNA sequence: TGTGCCAGCAGGACAGGGGCTGGTCAGCCCCAGCATTTT. Amino acids: CASRTGAGQPQHF. The chain combines TRBV6-5 with TRBJ1-5; 8 bases fit TRBD1. The trim removed 6 bases at V and 6 bases at J, leaving 4 bases unmatched. The CDR3 is 13 amino acids. Germline CDR1 reads MNHEY; CDR2 reads SVGAGI.

The V call is TRBV4-1, the J call TRBJ2-7; D is perhaps TRBD1 (5 bases). Per the germline V gene, CDR1 is MGHRA and CDR2 is YSYEKL. This CDR3 comprises 14 residues. Trimming shortened V by 0 bases and J by 6 bases, and 12 bases separated the two germline ends. CDR3 protein: CASSQDSFRGEQYF. DNA of the CDR3: TGCGCCAGCAGCCAAGATTCATTTAGGGGCGAGCAGTACTTC.

V usage is TRBV18 and J usage is TRBJ2-1; 11 positions agree with TRBD2. Germline lookup yields CDR1 KGHSH and CDR2 LQKENI. The CDR3 runs 16 residues. The V gene end was trimmed by 6 bases and the J gene end by 5 bases; junction bases not matched to a gene: 9. Here the CDR3 reads CASSPITSGGNNEQFF. CDR3 sequence (DNA): TGTGCCAGCTCGCCCATCACTAGCGGGGGTAACAATGAGCAGTTCTTC.

CDR3 amino acids: CASSQDMRRGGTEAFF. In DNA form, the CDR3 reads TGCGCCAGCAGCCAAGATATGAGAAGGGGGGGAACTGAAGCTTTCTTT. The chain couples TRBV4-1 to TRBJ1-1; D may be TRBD1 (6 bases). The CDR3 totals 16 residues. From germline, CDR1 is MGHRA and CDR2 YSYEKL. Trimming removed 0 bases from V and 5 bases from J, with 16 bases in between.

This chain uses TRBV28 with TRBJ1-4; 7 positions agree with TRBD1. There are 15 residues in the CDR3. Germline V lookup: CDR1 MDHEN, CDR2 SYDVKM. V was clipped by 6 bases and J by 4 bases; unmatched bases: 8. CDR3: CASSRTGTDNEKLFF. The CDR3 nucleotides read TGTGCCAGCAGCAGAACCGGGACAGATAATGAAAAACTGTTTTTT.

About this clone: In this CDR3 the conserved last residue, phenylalanine or tryptophan, is missing, so a read error is likely. The limits of the CDR3 on the DNA are not certain, so only TCRdb's listed CDR3 is given. The V call is TRBV21-1, the J call TRBJ2-7; the D segment call TRBD1 is taken from the table without a DNA check. TRBV21-1 is marked as a pseudogene. A total of 10 residues make up the CDR3, ends included. CDR3 amino acids: CASRSDRRRL.

The chain couples TRBV11-2 to TRBJ1-1; TRBD1 agrees at 8 bases. The V gene end was trimmed by 4 bases and the J gene end by 6 bases; junction bases not matched to a gene: 7. CDR1 and CDR2 from the germline V gene are SGHAT and FQNNGV. The CDR3 spans 14 residues. The CDR3 region has the DNA TGTGCCAGCAGCTCCAACAGGGGGACACCTGAAGCTTTCTTT. Its protein is CASSSNRGTPEAFF.

Only one count was recorded for this clone. V gene TRBV18 combines with J gene TRBJ2-2, with 8 positions matching TRBD2. The J segment lost 5 bases and the V segment lost 6 bases, leaving 11 bases of the junction unmatched. There are 16 residues in the CDR3. In germline, CDR1 is KGHSH, CDR2 LQKENI. CDR3 sequence reads: CASSLLAGGETGELFF. The CDR3 nucleotides read TGTGCCAGCTCCCTCCTGGCGGGAGGTGAAACCGGGGAGCTGTTTTTT.

The chain carries TRBV5-4 and TRBJ1-2; 8 nucleotides agree with TRBD1. CDR3 length equals 13 residues. J gave up 8 bases and V 6 bases, and 9 bases lay outside the gene matches. Germline V gives CDR1 SGHNT, CDR2 YYREEE (reference sequence). The CDR3 DNA reads TGTGCCAGCAAAGCACAGGGGGTGTTGGGCTACACCTTC. Translated: CASKAQGVLGYTF.

This sequence joins TRBV24-1 and TRBJ2-5; 13 nucleotides align to TRBD2. Germline V CDR1 and CDR2: KGHDR, SFDVKD. This CDR3 is built from 16 residues. The ends lost 4 bases at V and 4 bases at J; junction bases unmatched: 5. In nucleotides, the CDR3 is TGTGCCACCAGTGAGTACGGGACTAGCGGGATAGAGACCCAGTACTTC. This codes for CATSEYGTSGIETQYF.

The chain combines TRBV24-1 with TRBJ2-7; TRBD1 aligns across 7 bases. Trimming at V came to 10 bases and at J to 2 bases, leaving 1 base not matched to a gene. The CDR3 is 11 residues long. From germline, CDR1 is KGHDR and CDR2 SFDVKD. For the CDR3, the DNA is TGTGCCACACAGGGGCCCTACGAGCAGTACTTC. It codes for CATQGPYEQYF.

The chain carries TRBV30 and TRBJ1-1; D uncertain. Germline V gives CDR1 GTSNPN, CDR2 SVGIG (reference sequence). The length of the CDR3 is 13 residues. Trimming pared 3 bases from V and 6 bases from J, leaving 14 bases between. The CDR3 coding sequence is TGTGCCTGGAGGGCACAGAAAGTCTCTGAAGCTTTCTTT. It is translated as CAWRAQKVSEAFF. Full variable domain (remainder filled in from reference TRBV30 and TRBJ1-1): SQTIHQWPATLVQPVGSPLSLECTVEGTSNPNLYWYRQAAGRGLQLLFYSVGIGQISSEVPQNLSASRPQDRQFILSSKKLLLSDSGFYLCAWRAQKVSEAFFGQGTRLTVV.

This chain joins TRBV5-1 and TRBJ2-6; 9 positions agree with TRBD2. CDR3 size: 18 residues. V was clipped by 2 bases and J by 0 bases; unmatched bases: 6. The germline gives CDR1 SGHRS, CDR2 YFSETQ. This CDR3 is CASSFLAGVVSGANVLTF. The CDR3 DNA sequence: TGCGCCAGCAGCTTTTTAGCGGGAGTAGTCTCTGGGGCCAACGTCCTGACTTTC.

J is TRBJ1-5 and V is TRBV5-8; TRBD1 matches 7 bases. The germline CDR1 and CDR2 sequences are SGHTS and YDEGEE. V was pared by 5 bases and J by 0 bases, with 5 bases of the junction left unmatched. This CDR3 comprises 15 residues. The CDR3 coding sequence is TGTGCCAGCAGTCGACAGGGAATTAGCAATCAGCCCCAGCATTTT. Translating it yields CASSRQGISNQPQHF.

This CDR3 is CASSIVEMNTEAFF. As DNA, the CDR3 is TGTGCCAGTAGTATAGTTGAGATGAACACTGAAGCTTTCTTT. The rearrangement links TRBV19 to TRBJ1-1; D uncertain. Germline CDR1 LNHDA, CDR2 SQIVND (reference sequence). Between the trimmed V and J ends, which lost 1 base and 0 bases, there was a span of 6 bases. The CDR3 consists of 14 residues.

The sample holds a few counts of this clone. The genes are TRBV29-1 and TRBJ1-2, with TRBD1 matching 8 bases. Trimming removed 6 bases from V and 8 bases from J; junction bases left unmatched: 14. This CDR3 is 14 amino acids long. Germline V CDR1 and CDR2: SQVTM, ANQGSEA. The CDR3 reads CSVDPWTGQGGYTF. CDR3 bases: TGCAGCGTCGACCCTTGGACAGGGCAGGGCGGCTACACCTTC.

In regard to this clone: Within the sample, other DNA sequences also encode this same CDR3. The chain recombines TRBV2 with TRBJ1-2, with TRBD1 matching 9 bases. The CDR3 has 14 amino acids. V shed 3 bases, J shed 4 bases, and the junction held 3 bases outside the gene matches. The germline V gene encodes CDR1 SNHLY and CDR2 FYNNEI. The DNA of the CDR3 is TGTGCCAGCAGTGAGACAGGGGGTTCCTATGGCTACACCTTC. Translation: CASSETGGSYGYTF.

This sequence joins TRBV28 and TRBJ1-2; D unclear. The CDR3 contains 15 residues. Trimming cost V 2 bases and J 1 base, with 11 bases left between them. CDR1 is MDHEN, CDR2 SYDVKM, per germline. The CDR3 DNA reads as TGTGCCAGCAGTTTACCTACATCGGGTAACTATGGCTACACCTTC. Residues: CASSLPTSGNYGYTF.

The rearrangement links TRBV3-1 (or the pseudogene TRBV3-2) to TRBJ1-2; 9 bases are a match to TRBD1. The CDR3 totals 16 residues. V lost 1 base to trimming and J lost 7 bases; unmatched junction nucleotides: 10. From germline, CDR1 is LGHDT and CDR2 YNNKEL (reference sequence). DNA of the CDR3: TGTGCCAGCAGCCAAGTATACGGGACAGGGAGAGGTGGCTACACCTTC. This translates into CASSQVYGTGRGGYTF.

The gene calls are TRBV19 and TRBJ1-3; D may be TRBD1 (5 bases). Per the germline V gene, CDR1 is LNHDA and CDR2 is SQIVND (reference sequence). The CDR3 is 18 amino acids. The V and J ends lost 5 bases and 0 bases respectively, with 20 bases between them. CDR3 protein: CASSPNGPGDSSGNTIYF. The CDR3, as DNA: TGTGCCAGTAGTCCAAATGGCCCGGGGGATAGCTCTGGAAACACCATATATTTT.

The chain has TRBV5-6 and TRBJ2-3; the D gene is possibly TRBD2 (6 bases). The CDR3 sequence is 15 residues long. Germline V gene lookup returns CDR1 SGHDT and CDR2 YYEEEE. The germline V and J ends were trimmed by 4 bases and 0 bases, with 12 bases remaining between them. For the CDR3, the DNA is TGTGCCAGCAGCCCTAATAGCGGCAGCACAGATACGCAGTATTTT. This encodes CASSPNSGSTDTQYF.

The chain couples TRBV19 to TRBJ1-2; unclear D gene. V was cut by 3 bases and J by 1 base, with 12 bases left in between. There are 15 residues in the CDR3. Looked up from germline, CDR1 is LNHDA and CDR2 is SQIVND (reference sequence). DNA for the CDR3: TGTGCCAGTAGTATGTACGCATCCGGTAACTATGGCTACACCTTC. This translates into CASSMYASGNYGYTF.

The genes are TRBV9 and TRBJ2-7; D perhaps matches TRBD1 (5 bases). V was pared by 4 bases and J by 2 bases, with 13 bases between. The CDR3 has 14 amino acids. Germline CDR1 is SGDLS and CDR2 is YYNGEE. This CDR3 reads CASSRTRGPYEQYF. The CDR3 region has the DNA TGTGCCAGCAGCCGGACAAGGGGCCCCTACGAGCAGTACTTC.

V and J are TRBV18 and TRBJ1-1, with 10 bases lining up with TRBD1. Germline lookup yields CDR1 KGHSH and CDR2 LQKENI. V lost 3 bases to trimming and J lost 6 bases; unmatched junction nucleotides: 7. The CDR3 spans 15 residues. This CDR3 is CASSPRQGAGSEAFF. In DNA form, the CDR3 reads TGTGCCAGCTCACCGAGACAGGGGGCAGGCTCTGAAGCTTTCTTT.

The chain has TRBV6-5 and TRBJ1-2, with 7 bases matching TRBD1. The V segment lost 6 bases and the J segment 3 bases; nucleotides outside the gene matches: 10. From germline, CDR1 is MNHEY and CDR2 SVGAGI. The CDR3 covers 15 residues. The CDR3 DNA sequence: TGTGCCAGCAGCCATACACAGGGGAGAGACTATGGCTACACCTTC. It encodes CASSHTQGRDYGYTF.

J is TRBJ1-4 and V is TRBV6-6; no reliable D call. Trimming removed 4 bases from V and 3 bases from J, with 15 bases in between. The V gene's germline CDR1 is MNHNY and CDR2 SVGAGI (reference sequence). The CDR3 is 16 residues long. The CDR3 nucleotides read TGTGCCAGCAGTTCCTGGACGACGGGGTCTAATGAAAAACTGTTTTTT. Amino acids: CASSSWTTGSNEKLFF.

The chain uses TRBV28 and TRBJ2-7; 8 bases match TRBD2. Germline assignment: CDR1 MDHEN and CDR2 SYDVKM. V lost 6 bases to trimming and J lost 4 bases; unmatched junction nucleotides: 2. The CDR3 has 12 residues. DNA for the CDR3: TGTGCCAGCAGCAGCGGGAGTTACGAGCAGTACTTC. As protein: CASSSGSYEQYF.